One and the same sample provided the 25 T cell receptor beta chains below, sequenced in a study of cytomegalovirus exposure and HLA in healthy donors. Primers included in the PCR were 60 Vbeta and 13 Jbeta primers. Measured with immunoSEQ multiplex PCR; TCRdb has only the in-frame clones, and not every one. The profile shows 100,000 or so clones, nearly 80% of them singletons. Sequenced: PBMCs. The receptors originated from a woman aged 40-49 years in good health and CMV-seropositive.

The chain's CDR3 is CASSSTSGRAVYF. The CDR3 DNA is TGCGCCAGCAGCTCGACTAGCGGGAGGGCCGTGTACTTC. The chain joins TRBV5-1 to TRBJ2-7; TRBD2 matches at 14 bases. Germline V CDR1 and CDR2: SGHRS, YFSETQ. V was pared by 3 bases and J by 12 bases, with 5 bases of the junction left unmatched. The length of the CDR3 is 13 residues. The full variable domain, completed using reference TRBV5-1 and TRBJ2-7, is KAGVTQTPRYLIKTRGQQVTLSCSPISGHRSVSWYQQTPGQGLQFLFEYFSETQRNKGNFPGRFSGRQFSNSRSEMNVSTLELGDSALYLCASSSTSGRAVYFGPGTRLTVT.

This clone was counted a few times. The V and J genes are TRBV6-6 and TRBJ1-5; tentative D call: TRBD1 (6 bases). The V and J ends lost 6 bases and 3 bases respectively, with 15 bases between them. Germline lookup yields CDR1 MNHNY and CDR2 SVGAGI (reference sequence). The CDR3 length is 15 residues. The CDR3 region has the DNA TGTGCCAGCAGCCCACCGACAGGCTTCAATCAGCCCCAGCATTTT. Translating it yields CASSPPTGFNQPQHF.

The chain combines TRBV28 with TRBJ1-6, with a tentative D call TRBD1 (6 bases). The CDR3 is 16 residues long. V dropped 6 bases and J dropped 5 bases, with 17 bases sitting between them. Germline CDR1 reads MDHEN; CDR2 reads SYDVKM. The CDR3 DNA follows: TGTGCCAGCAGGTTAAACAGGGTGGGGGATAATTCACCCCTCCACTTT. Encoded protein: CASRLNRVGDNSPLHF.

This clone came up once. This sequence joins TRBV27 and TRBJ2-1; TRBD1 matches 8 bases. Trimming cost V 3 bases and J 1 base; bases outside gene matches: 5. This CDR3 spans 16 amino acids. Germline-derived CDR1 and CDR2 are MNHEY and SMNVEV (reference sequence). The CDR3 protein is CASSLGGQASYNEQFF. Written as DNA, the CDR3 is TGTGCCAGCAGTTTGGGGGGACAGGCGTCCTACAATGAGCAGTTCTTC.

The chain combines TRBV7-2 with TRBJ2-3, with 7 nucleotides matching TRBD2. This CDR3 has 15 residues. The V gene's germline CDR1 is SGHTA and CDR2 FQGNSA. J gave up 3 bases and V 5 bases, and 8 bases lay outside the gene matches. CDR3 protein: CASSPAAGVTDTQYF. The CDR3 nucleotides are TGTGCCAGCAGCCCGGCGGCGGGAGTTACAGATACGCAGTATTTT. Full variable domain (missing parts from reference TRBV7-2 and TRBJ2-3): GAGVSQSPSNKVTEKGKDVELRCDPISGHTALYWYRQSLGQGLEFLIYFQGNSAPDKSGLPSDRFSAERTGGSVSTLTIQRTQQEDSAVYLCASSPAAGVTDTQYFGPGTRLTVL.

This CDR3 is CASSSQNYGYTF. Written as DNA, the CDR3 is TGTGCCAGCAGTTCCCAGAACTATGGCTACACCTTC. The chain combines TRBV27 with TRBJ1-2; D unclear. Per the germline V gene, CDR1 is MNHEY and CDR2 is SMNVEV (reference sequence). The CDR3 consists of 12 residues. V dropped 4 bases and J dropped 2 bases, with 5 bases sitting between them.

The J gene is TRBJ1-1, the V gene TRBV30; maybe TRBD1 (6 bases). Germline CDR1 GTSNPN, CDR2 SVGIG (reference sequence). V lost 5 bases and J 5 bases, leaving 12 bases between the germline ends. The CDR3 contains 12 residues. As DNA, the CDR3 is TGTGCCTGGGACACAGGGAATACTGAAGCTTTCTTT. Its protein is CAWDTGNTEAFF. Complete variable domain (other parts from reference TRBV30 and TRBJ1-1): SQTIHQWPATLVQPVGSPLSLECTVEGTSNPNLYWYRQAAGRGLQLLFYSVGIGQISSEVPQNLSASRPQDRQFILSSKKLLLSDSGFYLCAWDTGNTEAFFGQGTRLTVV.

The chain is built from TRBV28 and TRBJ2-3, with 8 bases that match TRBD2. The CDR3 contains 17 residues. V lost 6 bases, J lost 6 bases, and 17 bases stayed unmatched. Germline CDR1 is MDHEN and CDR2 is SYDVKM. The CDR3 nucleotides read TGTGCCAGCAGCTACACTTCAAGCGGGAGCGGTTCGGATACGCAGTATTTT. Translating it yields CASSYTSSGSGSDTQYF. The full variable domain, its missing parts supplied by reference TRBV28 and TRBJ2-3, is DVKVTQSSRYLVKRTGEKVFLECVQDMDHENMFWYRQDPGLGLRLIYFSYDVKMKEKGDIPEGYSVSREKKERFSLILESASTNQTSMYLCASSYTSSGSGSDTQYFGPGTRLTVL.

A few counts support this clone. The chain recombines TRBV5-6 with TRBJ1-3, with D perhaps matching TRBD1 (5 bases). The V end lost 4 bases, the J end lost 1 base, and 12 bases lay between the germline ends. The germline V gene has CDR1 SGHDT and CDR2 YYEEEE. CDR3 length: 15 residues. DNA of the CDR3: TGTGCCAGCAGCGTGGCTGGGGGGTCTGGAAACACCATATATTTT. It encodes CASSVAGGSGNTIYF.

This clone was picked up a small number of times. The chain joins TRBV10-3 to TRBJ2-1, with D perhaps TRBD2 (6 bases). Germline CDR1 is ENHRY and CDR2 is SYGVKD. This CDR3 has 13 amino acids. V was pared by 9 bases and J by 2 bases, with 11 bases between. CDR3 loop: CAISWGAYNEQFF. The CDR3 DNA reads as TGTGCCATATCCTGGGGGGCCTACAATGAGCAGTTCTTC.

The chain employs TRBV19 and TRBJ2-5, with D tentatively TRBD1 (5 bases). V was pared by 5 bases and J by 1 base, with 11 bases between. CDR3 length equals 14 residues. Germline loops: CDR1 LNHDA, CDR2 SQIVND (reference sequence). This CDR3 is CASSQGQGQETQYF. The CDR3 DNA is TGTGCCAGTAGTCAGGGTCAGGGCCAAGAGACCCAGTACTTC.

The chain joins TRBV30 to TRBJ2-1, with a weak D call TRBD2 (6 bases). The CDR3 spans 13 residues. CDR1 and CDR2 (germline): GTSNPN, SVGIG (reference sequence). Trimming removed 2 bases at V and 10 bases at J, with 15 bases between. The CDR3 coding sequence is TGTGCCTGGAGTATTGTGACGGGGGAGGAGCAGTTCTTC. It codes for CAWSIVTGEEQFF.

The V call is TRBV18, the J call TRBJ2-7, with D perhaps matching TRBD2 (6 bases). The length of the CDR3 is 14 residues. Germline CDR1 reads KGHSH; CDR2 reads LQKENI. Trimming removed 6 bases from V and 2 bases from J, with 14 bases in between. The CDR3 coding sequence is TGTGCCAGCTCCCCCGGGACTGGGCCCTACGAGCAGTACTTC. This sequence encodes CASSPGTGPYEQYF.

This clone was counted once. J is TRBJ2-5 and V is TRBV10-3, with TRBD1 matching 7 bases. The V segment lost 0 bases and the J segment 3 bases; nucleotides outside the gene matches: 1. Germline CDR1 and CDR2: ENHRY and SYGVKD. The CDR3 runs to 14 residues. CDR3 residues: CAISESTGEETQYF. In DNA form, the CDR3 reads TGTGCCATCAGTGAGTCAACAGGGGAAGAGACCCAGTACTTC.

This rearrangement joins TRBV27 to TRBJ2-5; 8 bases line up with TRBD1. V was pared by 2 bases and J by 3 bases, with 5 bases of the junction left unmatched. Germline values: CDR1 MNHEY, CDR2 SMNVEV (reference sequence). The CDR3 spans 15 residues. The CDR3 protein is CASSLTGGVEETQYF. The DNA of the CDR3 is TGTGCCAGCAGTTTAACAGGGGGTGTGGAAGAGACCCAGTACTTC.

The chain combines TRBV19 with TRBJ2-1; D perhaps matches TRBD2 (5 bases). Trimming cost V 6 bases and J 7 bases, with 19 bases left between them. CDR1 and CDR2 from the germline V gene are LNHDA and SQIVND (reference sequence). The CDR3 is 15 amino acids. The CDR3 protein is CASRRPGVAVNEQFF. CDR3 nucleotide sequence: TGTGCCAGTAGGCGCCCCGGGGTAGCCGTGAATGAGCAGTTCTTC.

This clone showed up just a few times. The V gene is TRBV27, the J gene TRBJ2-7; D might be TRBD2 (6 bases). Germline CDR1 and CDR2: MNHEY and SMNVEV (reference sequence). The CDR3 is made up of 13 amino acids. Trimming stripped 8 bases from V and 2 bases from J, with 13 bases between. The CDR3 nucleotides read TGTGCCAGCGGGGACGGGGGAGCCTACGAGCAGTACTTC. It is translated as CASGDGGAYEQYF.

The J gene is TRBJ2-3, the V gene TRBV27; 7 positions match TRBD2. Germline V gives CDR1 MNHEY, CDR2 SMNVEV (reference sequence). J gave up 6 bases and V 3 bases, and 18 bases lay outside the gene matches. This CDR3 contains 18 residues. The CDR3 coding sequence is TGTGCCAGCAGTTTCCCCCCTAGCGGTTCCACCAAGCTGGATACGCAGTATTTT. This gives the protein CASSFPPSGSTKLDTQYF.

There are a few counts of this clone. CDR3 protein: CASTTSTRPEAFF. The CDR3 region has the DNA TGTGCCAGCACCACGAGCACCCGCCCTGAAGCTTTCTTT. The rearrangement uses TRBV7-9 and TRBJ1-1; D gene ambiguous. Germline values: CDR1 SEHNR, CDR2 FQNEAQ (reference sequence). The ends were cut back, 7 bases at V and 6 bases at J, with 15 bases in the middle. The CDR3 length is 13 residues.

V usage is TRBV7-3 and J usage is TRBJ1-5; D possibly corresponds to TRBD1 (5 bases). This CDR3 region has 13 residues. V lost 5 bases and J 5 bases, leaving 10 bases between the germline ends. CDR1 and CDR2 (germline): SGHTA, FQGTGA. The CDR3, as DNA: TGTGCCAGCAGCCCGGGACTCGATCAGCCCCAGCATTTT. This codes for CASSPGLDQPQHF.

The chain carries TRBV7-9 and TRBJ1-5; D is perhaps TRBD1 (5 bases). Germline V gives CDR1 SEHNR, CDR2 FQNEAQ (reference sequence). There are 15 residues in the CDR3. Trimming cost V 1 base and J 0 bases, with 7 bases left between them. CDR3 sequence: CASSLVGVSNQPQHF. The DNA for the CDR3 is TGTGCCAGCAGCTTAGTAGGGGTTAGCAATCAGCCCCAGCATTTT.

CDR3 coding DNA: TGTGCCAGTAGTACCCCACTAGCGGGAGGGGAGTTTCGTGAGCAGTTCTTC. This gives the protein CASSTPLAGGEFREQFF. This sequence joins TRBV19 and TRBJ2-1, with 13 bases matching TRBD2. After removal of 4 bases from V and 9 bases from J, the junction contained 12 bases not matched to a gene. The CDR3 sequence is 17 residues long. The germline gives CDR1 LNHDA, CDR2 SQIVND (reference sequence).

The chain is built from TRBV6-1 and TRBJ2-5; 8 positions agree with TRBD2. V gave up 2 bases and J gave up 5 bases; unmatched junction bases: 10. The CDR3 runs 16 residues. Germline lookup yields CDR1 MNHNS and CDR2 SASEGT. CDR3 in amino acids: CASSETPSGRRETQYF. The CDR3 DNA is TGTGCCAGCAGTGAAACTCCGAGCGGGAGAAGGGAGACCCAGTACTTC.

The V gene is TRBV9, the J gene TRBJ2-1; 8 bases map to TRBD2. The ends lost 2 bases at V and 0 bases at J; junction bases unmatched: 4. The germline V gene has CDR1 SGDLS and CDR2 YYNGEE. The CDR3 spans 16 residues. The CDR3 sequence: CASSVFGGGSYNEQFF. The CDR3 DNA reads as TGTGCCAGCAGCGTTTTCGGGGGGGGCTCCTACAATGAGCAGTTCTTC.

On this clone: The same CDR3 also results from other DNA sequences found in this sample. This chain uses TRBV5-1 with TRBJ2-7; the D gene is possibly TRBD2 (5 bases). V shed 0 bases and J shed 2 bases, with 12 bases lying between them. CDR3 length: 15 amino acids. Germline loops: CDR1 SGHRS, CDR2 YFSETQ. The DNA for the CDR3 is TGCGCCAGCAGCTTGGAAGGTAGCGCCCCCTACGAGCAGTACTTC. As protein: CASSLEGSAPYEQYF.